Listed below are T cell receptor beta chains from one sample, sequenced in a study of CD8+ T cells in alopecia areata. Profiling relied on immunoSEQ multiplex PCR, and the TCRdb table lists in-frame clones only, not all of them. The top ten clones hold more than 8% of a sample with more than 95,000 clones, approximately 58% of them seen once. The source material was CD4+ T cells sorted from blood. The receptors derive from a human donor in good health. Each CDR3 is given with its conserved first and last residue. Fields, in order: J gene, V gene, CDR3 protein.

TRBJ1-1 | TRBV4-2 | CASSQGAGLVNTEAFF
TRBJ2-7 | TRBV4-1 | CASSQDLAGALYEQYF
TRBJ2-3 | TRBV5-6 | CASSLARLAGACTDTQYF
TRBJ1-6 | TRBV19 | CASSWGGTDSPLHF
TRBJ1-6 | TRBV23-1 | CASTRRGCSPLHF
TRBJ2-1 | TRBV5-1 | CASSLGDGVNEQFF
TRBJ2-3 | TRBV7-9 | CASSLGTVQGDTQYF
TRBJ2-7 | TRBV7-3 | CASSLVFSAHEQYF
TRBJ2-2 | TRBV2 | CASKTGGFTGELFF
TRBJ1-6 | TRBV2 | CASSGHLPLDNSPLHF
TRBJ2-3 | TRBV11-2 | CASGFHGEDTQYF
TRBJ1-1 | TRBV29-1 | CSAGTIAGGAEAFF
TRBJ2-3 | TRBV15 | CATRGGPPGPDTQYF
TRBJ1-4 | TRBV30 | CAWSDRGINEKLFF
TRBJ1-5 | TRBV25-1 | CASSESTGDQPQHF
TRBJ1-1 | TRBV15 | CATSRDGRAGTEAFF
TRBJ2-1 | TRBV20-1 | CSASSPREQFF
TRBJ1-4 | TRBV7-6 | CASSLEGAGEKLFF
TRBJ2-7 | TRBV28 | CASTYGTGAYEQYF
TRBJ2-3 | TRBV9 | CASSGQRGGSTDTQYF
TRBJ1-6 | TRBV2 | CASSGEGARNNSPLHF
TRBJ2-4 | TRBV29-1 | CSVAGVSKNIQYF
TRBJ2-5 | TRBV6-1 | CASSEVLETQYF
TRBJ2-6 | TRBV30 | CASWVGGANVLTF
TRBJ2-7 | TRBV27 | CASSTTGRVEAEQYF
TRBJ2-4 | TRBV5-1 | CASSSPGAAKNIQYF
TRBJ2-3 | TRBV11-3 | CASSLDTGGSTDTQYF
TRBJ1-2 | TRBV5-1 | CASSSRQGSIYGYTF
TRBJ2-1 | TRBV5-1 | CASSTTLLAAAYNEQFF
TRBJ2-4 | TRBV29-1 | CSVEVQVGIQYF
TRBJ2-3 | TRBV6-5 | CASSYGGGDTDTQYF